This T cell receptor beta chain comes out of a study of blood T cell repertoires in COVID-19. Overall study: PBMCs, B-cell-depleted T cells, or T cells were the source of the cDNA or gDNA that made up the material.

The CDR3 is made up of 16 amino acids. Trimming took off 0 bases at V and 4 bases at J, with 12 bases between the two ends. CDR1 and CDR2 from the germline V gene are LGHNA and YSLEER. Authors' processing steps: Reference gene primer amplification gave estimated nucleated cell counts. Profiled with immunoSEQ multiplex PCR; TCRdb holds only in-frame clones, not every one. D and trimming were read from the DNA, whereas the V and J calls and clone size are those reported in that table. The sample has over 250,000 clones; 65% to 90% are singletons. J is TRBJ2-2 and V is TRBV4-3, with D maybe TRBD2 (6 bases). The sequenced sample consisted of peripheral blood. The origin of this receptor is a man aged 45-65 years with active or convalescent COVID-19. The CDR3 DNA is TGCGCCAGCAGCCAAGAGCCCCGGGACTTCACCGGGGAGCTGTTTTTT. Translating gives CASSQEPRDFTGELFF.